These 5 T cell receptor beta chains share one sample of origin, sequenced in a study of control samples from healthy donors and cancer patients. Clones were sequenced by immunoSEQ multiplex PCR, and TCRdb holds only the in-frame ones, with some missing. The sample holds around 100,000 clones, about 90% seen once. Sequencing was done on a sample of blood. The receptor source for this set is a man aged 25-40 years in good health.

The chain combines TRBV5-1 with TRBJ2-3, with 11 bases lining up with TRBD2. Germline loops: CDR1 SGHRS, CDR2 YFSETQ. The CDR3 loop spans 14 amino acids. V lost 6 bases and J lost 3; bases outside the gene matches: 3. For the CDR3, the DNA is TGCGCCAGCACTAGCGGGAGGTGGACAGATACGCAGTATTTT. Translation: CASTSGRWTDTQYF.

V usage is TRBV12-3 or TRBV12-4 and J usage is TRBJ1-1, with 7 bases aligning to TRBD1. The CDR3 sequence is 11 residues long. The J segment lost 11 bases and the V segment lost 6 bases, leaving 6 bases of the junction unmatched. CDR3 in amino acids: CASRGGGSAFF. In DNA, the CDR3 is TGTGCCAGCAGGGGAGGGGGCTCGGCTTTCTTT.

The chain has TRBV28 and TRBJ2-5; 7 bases agree with TRBD1. This CDR3 is built from 14 residues. Germline V lookup: CDR1 MDHEN, CDR2 SYDVKM. V dropped 5 bases and J dropped 5; count of bases not matched to a gene: 8. The CDR3 DNA reads as TGTGCCAGCAGTGTGGGACAGAGTCCCGAGACCCAGTACTTC. Encoded protein: CASSVGQSPETQYF.

The chain joins TRBV27 to TRBJ2-2, with D possibly matching TRBD1 (6 bases). V lost 8 bases and J 2 bases, leaving 18 bases between the germline ends. This CDR3 spans 16 amino acids. In germline, CDR1 is MNHEY, CDR2 SMNVEV (reference sequence). DNA for the CDR3: TGTGCCAGCCGTCCCCGAGAACAGGGTAACACCGGGGAGCTGTTTTTT. It yields the protein CASRPREQGNTGELFF.

The chain recombines TRBV9 with TRBJ2-5; 10 bases are a match to TRBD2. The CDR3 runs to 17 residues. The V gene end was trimmed by 3 bases and the J gene end by 5 bases; junction bases not matched to a gene: 13. Germline V lookup: CDR1 SGDLS, CDR2 YYNGEE. The chain's CDR3 is CASSDGTSARIKETQYF. The CDR3 DNA follows: TGTGCCAGCAGCGACGGGACTAGCGCCCGGATTAAGGAGACCCAGTACTTC.